A single sample gave rise to the 18 T cell receptor beta chains below, sequenced in a study of T cell repertoires in cytomegalovirus infection. The antigens of these receptors remain unknown. TCRdb used MiXCR to reprocess the reads, holding one entry per CDR3 protein. Of approximately 1,000,000 distinct CDR3 sequences listed, around 29% were seen once; the top ten hold about an eighth. Sequences were derived from cultured CD8+ T cells from PBMCs, sampled from culture after CMV antigen stimulation. These receptor sequences come from a human donor in good health (CMV status not recorded). Some clones in this sample may be carry-over from other donors' samples.

V gene TRBV10-3 combines with J gene TRBJ2-3; 10 nucleotides agree with TRBD2. After removal of 3 bases from V and 3 bases from J, the junction contained 9 bases not matched to a gene. Germline CDR1 is ENHRY and CDR2 is SYGVKD. The CDR3 spans 17 residues. In DNA form, the CDR3 reads TGTGCCATCAGTGACGAACGTAGCGGGGGGCCGACAGATACGCAGTATTTT. Its translation is CAISDERSGGPTDTQYF.

The V gene is TRBV11-2, the J gene TRBJ2-1, with D possibly being TRBD1 (6 bases). The germline gives CDR1 SGHAT, CDR2 FQNNGV. This CDR3 contains 15 residues. Trimming pared 8 bases from V and 0 bases from J, leaving 14 bases between. The DNA of the CDR3 is TGTGCCAGCGCCGACAGGTTTCTCTCCTACAATGAGCAGTTCTTC. Its translation is CASADRFLSYNEQFF.

V is TRBV5-1 and J is TRBJ1-1; TRBD1 agrees at 7 bases. J was trimmed by 6 bases and V by 4 bases; bases with no gene match: 6. This CDR3 region has 13 residues. CDR1 is SGHRS, CDR2 YFSETQ, per germline. The CDR3 sequence is CASSPPGQPEAFF. In DNA form, the CDR3 reads TGCGCCAGCAGCCCACCGGGACAGCCTGAAGCTTTCTTT.

V and J are TRBV6-2 or TRBV6-3 and TRBJ1-1; D is uncertain. Germline V CDR1 and CDR2: MNHEY, SVGEGT. Trimming left V 5 bases short and J 2 bases short, with 12 bases between. The CDR3 totals 14 residues. For the CDR3, the DNA is TGTGCCAGCAGTGGTCCGAGGCTAAACACTGAAGCTTTCTTT. It yields the protein CASSGPRLNTEAFF.

The chain uses TRBV6-1 and TRBJ1-4; a weak D match, TRBD1 (5 bases). Germline V gene data show CDR1 as MNHNS and CDR2 as SASEGT. V shed 1 base and J shed 16 bases, with 16 bases lying between them. The CDR3 covers 13 residues. In DNA, the CDR3 is TGTGCCAGCAGTGAAGTTCGTGGGAGGGACCCGTTTTTT. Its protein product is CASSEVRGRDPFF.

The chain recombines TRBV20-1 with TRBJ2-1; 10 bases are shared with TRBD2. J was trimmed by 7 bases and V by 2 bases; bases with no gene match: 8. This CDR3 spans 15 amino acids. In germline, CDR1 is DFQATT, CDR2 SNEGSKA (reference sequence). The CDR3 bases are TGCAGTGCTAGAACTAGCGGGGCCGATTGGAATGAGCAGTTCTTC. Translation: CSARTSGADWNEQFF.

The chain employs TRBV9 and TRBJ2-3; 12 bases agree with TRBD2. Trimming took 6 bases from V and 0 from J; bases not matched to a gene: 11. The CDR3 has 18 amino acids. Germline V lookup: CDR1 SGDLS, CDR2 YYNGEE. CDR3 bases: TGTGCCAGCACGCATTCTAAGACTAGCGGGAGTAGCACAGATACGCAGTATTTT. Translation gives CASTHSKTSGSSTDTQYF.

This clonotype was observed at least ten times. V and J are TRBV7-2 and TRBJ1-1; 7 bases are a match to TRBD1. The CDR3 covers 12 residues. V gave up 3 bases and J gave up 8 bases; unmatched junction bases: 3. Per germline, CDR1 SGHTA and CDR2 FQGNSA. As DNA, the CDR3 is TGTGCCAGCAGCTTCTCGACAGGGGAAGCTTTCTTT. Translated: CASSFSTGEAFF.

The chain joins TRBV19 to TRBJ2-2, with 10 nucleotides matching TRBD1. The CDR3 is 16 amino acids. Germline CDR1 reads LNHDA; CDR2 reads SQIVND (reference sequence). Trimming removed 1 base from V and 5 bases from J; junction bases left unmatched: 4. The CDR3 DNA reads TGTGCCAGTAGTATAGGGCCGGGACAGGGGACCGGGGAGCTGTTTTTT. It yields the protein CASSIGPGQGTGELFF.

The chain uses TRBV5-6 and TRBJ1-2, with 7 bases identical to TRBD1. CDR1 and CDR2 (germline): SGHDT, YYEEEE. The CDR3 runs 14 residues. The junction had 7 bases not matched to a gene; V was cut back by 4 bases and J by 4 bases. CDR3 coding DNA: TGTGCCAGCAGCCTGGGGACAGTCGTCTATGGCTACACCTTC. Translation: CASSLGTVVYGYTF. The full variable domain, completed using reference TRBV5-6 and TRBJ1-2, is DAGVTQSPTHLIKTRGQQVTLRCSPKSGHDTVSWYQQALGQGPQFIFQYYEEEERQRGNFPDRFSGHQFPNYSSELNVNALLLGDSALYLCASSLGTVVYGYTFGSGTRLTVV.

A few counts support this clonotype. V and J are TRBV6-6 and TRBJ1-2, with D possibly being TRBD1 (5 bases). Germline loops: CDR1 MNHNY, CDR2 SVGAGI (reference sequence). Deletions cut 5 bases from V and 0 bases from J, with 13 bases between. The CDR3 extends over 15 amino acids. CDR3 sequence: CASSDGTETNYGYTF. The CDR3 bases are TGTGCCAGCAGTGATGGGACGGAAACTAACTATGGCTACACCTTC.

This clonotype was detected only a few times. This rearrangement joins TRBV7-6 to TRBJ1-6; no clear D gene. Trimming removed 1 base at V and 0 bases at J, with 10 bases between. Germline V gives CDR1 SGHVS, CDR2 FNYEAQ. The length of the CDR3 is 17 residues. The CDR3, as DNA: TGTGCCAGCAGCTTAGATTCGACGAGCTCCTATAATTCACCCCTCCACTTT. It codes for CASSLDSTSSYNSPLHF. The whole variable domain, remainder taken from reference TRBV7-6 and TRBJ1-6, is GAGVSQSPRYKVTKRGQDVALRCDPISGHVSLYWYRQALGQGPEFLTYFNYEAQQDKSGLPNDRFSAERPEGSISTLTIQRTEQRDSAMYRCASSLDSTSSYNSPLHFGNGTRLTVT.

There are many counts of this clonotype. The rearrangement joins TRBV27 to TRBJ1-5; TRBD1 matches at 7 bases. The CDR3 has 14 residues. In germline, CDR1 is MNHEY, CDR2 SMNVEV (reference sequence). V lost 6 bases to trimming and J lost 2 bases; unmatched junction nucleotides: 4. For the CDR3, the DNA is TGTGCCAGCAGACAGGGGACCGGCAATCAGCCCCAGCATTTT. It is translated as CASRQGTGNQPQHF.

The table lists this clonotype with a few counts. The chain has TRBV15 and TRBJ1-5; maybe TRBD1 (5 bases). This CDR3 is 16 amino acids long. Germline assignment: CDR1 LNHNV and CDR2 YYDKDF (reference sequence). Trimming took 3 bases from V and 1 from J, leaving 13 bases between them. The CDR3 sequence is CATSRVGAGSNQPQHF. The CDR3 DNA sequence: TGTGCCACCAGCAGGGTCGGGGCGGGGAGCAATCAGCCCCAGCATTTT.

In its sample, this clonotype was seen a few times. The chain carries TRBV10-2 and TRBJ1-3; D is uncertain. The CDR3 extends over 16 amino acids. V was pared by 2 bases and J by 4 bases, with 15 bases between. Germline V gene sequence: CDR1 WSHSY, CDR2 SAAADI. In DNA, the CDR3 is TGCGCCAGCAGTGAGCGAGGAACCTCTAGGGGAAACACCATATATTTT. Protein: CASSERGTSRGNTIYF.

This clonotype was counted only a few times. V gene TRBV7-6 combines with J gene TRBJ1-4, with 9 positions matching TRBD1. Trimming cost V 5 bases and J 7 bases; bases outside gene matches: 11. Germline V gene lookup returns CDR1 SGHVS and CDR2 FNYEAQ. The length of the CDR3 is 16 residues. The CDR3 DNA follows: TGTGCCAGCAGCCTCCGATCCGGGACAGGGTCTGAAAAACTGTTTTTT. This codes for CASSLRSGTGSEKLFF. Using reference TRBV7-6 and TRBJ1-4 for the parts outside the CDR3, the full variable domain is GAGVSQSPRYKVTKRGQDVALRCDPISGHVSLYWYRQALGQGPEFLTYFNYEAQQDKSGLPNDRFSAERPEGSISTLTIQRTEQRDSAMYRCASSLRSGTGSEKLFFGSGTQLSVL.

This clonotype was seen repeatedly, ten times or more. The rearrangement uses TRBV7-9 and TRBJ1-1; D call uncertain. CDR3 length equals 11 residues. V dropped 9 bases and J dropped 3 bases, with 8 bases sitting between them. Germline values: CDR1 SEHNR, CDR2 FQNEAQ (reference sequence). The CDR3 spells CASGADTEAFF. The CDR3 DNA reads TGTGCCAGTGGAGCTGACACTGAAGCTTTCTTT.

This clonotype was seen many times. The chain couples TRBV7-2 to TRBJ1-2; D possibly corresponds to TRBD1 (6 bases). The CDR3 covers 14 residues. With 7 bases removed from V and 3 bases from J, the gap between germline ends came to 15 bases. The germline V gene has CDR1 SGHTA and CDR2 FQGNSA. The CDR3 loop reads CASTSGGQDYGYTF. CDR3 bases: TGTGCCAGCACCAGTGGGGGGCAAGACTATGGCTACACCTTC.